The sequence of this TCR beta chain was determined in a study of PD-L1 blockade in urothelial cancer. Peripheral blood mononuclear cells were collected from every patient before and during treatment, yielding between 1 and 8 samples per patient. Method: immunoSEQ multiplex PCR; TCRdb's copy keeps in-frame clones and lacks some. The sample comprises some 35,000 clones, 90% of which are singletons, and approximately 8.8% rests with the top ten. In germline, CDR1 is SGHNT, CDR2 YENEEA. This CDR3 comprises 16 residues. V was clipped by 1 base and J by 7 bases; unmatched bases: 9. This sequence originates from a man between 65 and 79 years old with urothelial cancer. This material consisted of PBMCs, taken around atezolizumab (anti-PD-L1) treatment. The rearrangement joins TRBV11-3 to TRBJ2-1; 8 bases match TRBD1. This chain's CDR3 is CASSLVGQGHGNEQFF. For the CDR3, the DNA is TGTGCCAGCAGCTTAGTCGGACAGGGACACGGGAATGAGCAGTTCTTC.